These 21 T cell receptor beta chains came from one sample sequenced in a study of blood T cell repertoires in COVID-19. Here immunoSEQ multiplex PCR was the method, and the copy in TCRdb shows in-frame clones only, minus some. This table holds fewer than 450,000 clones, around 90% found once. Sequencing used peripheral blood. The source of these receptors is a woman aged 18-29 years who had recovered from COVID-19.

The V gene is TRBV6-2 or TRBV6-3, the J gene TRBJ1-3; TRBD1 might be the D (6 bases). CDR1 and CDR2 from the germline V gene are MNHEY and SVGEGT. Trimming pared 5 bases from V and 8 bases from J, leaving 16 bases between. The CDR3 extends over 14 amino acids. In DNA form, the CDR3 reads TGTGCCAGCAGTCCGGACAGACGAATCGACACCATATATTTT. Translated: CASSPDRRIDTIYF.

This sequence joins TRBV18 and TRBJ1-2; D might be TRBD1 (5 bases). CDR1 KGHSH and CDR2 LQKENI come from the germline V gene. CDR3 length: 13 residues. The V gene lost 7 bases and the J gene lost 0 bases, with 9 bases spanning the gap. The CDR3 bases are TGTGCCAGCTGGTCCAGGGCTAACTATGGCTACACCTTC. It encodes CASWSRANYGYTF.

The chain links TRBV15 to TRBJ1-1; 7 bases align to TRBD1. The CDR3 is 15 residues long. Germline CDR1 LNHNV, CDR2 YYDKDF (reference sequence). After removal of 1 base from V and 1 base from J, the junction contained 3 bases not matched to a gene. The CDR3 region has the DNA TGTGCCACCAGCAGAGGGGGACAGCAGAACACTGAAGCTTTCTTT. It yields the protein CATSRGGQQNTEAFF.

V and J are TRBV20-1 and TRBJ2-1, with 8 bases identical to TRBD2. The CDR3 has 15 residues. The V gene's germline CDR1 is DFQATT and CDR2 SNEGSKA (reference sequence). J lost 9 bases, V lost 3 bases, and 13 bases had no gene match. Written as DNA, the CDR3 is TGCAGTGCTAGTGCCCCGGGACTAGAATCAATTGAGCAGTTCTTC. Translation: CSASAPGLESIEQFF.

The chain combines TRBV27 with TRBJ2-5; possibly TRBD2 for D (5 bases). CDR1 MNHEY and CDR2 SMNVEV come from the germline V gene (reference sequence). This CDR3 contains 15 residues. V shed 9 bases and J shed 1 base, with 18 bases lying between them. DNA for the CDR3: TGTGCCAGGCCATTTGTGGGAGCGGCCCAAGAGACCCAGTACTTC. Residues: CARPFVGAAQETQYF.

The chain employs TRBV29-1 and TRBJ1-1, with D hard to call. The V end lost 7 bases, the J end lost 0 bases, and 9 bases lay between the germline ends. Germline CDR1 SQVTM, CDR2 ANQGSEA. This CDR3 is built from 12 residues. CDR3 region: CSASHMNTEAFF. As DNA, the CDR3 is TGCAGCGCTTCACATATGAACACTGAAGCTTTCTTT.

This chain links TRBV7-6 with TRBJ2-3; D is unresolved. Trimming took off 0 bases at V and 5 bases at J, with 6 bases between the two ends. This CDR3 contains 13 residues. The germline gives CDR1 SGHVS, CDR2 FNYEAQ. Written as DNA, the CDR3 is TGTGCCAGCAGCTTAGCGCCTAAAGATACGCAGTATTTT. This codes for CASSLAPKDTQYF.

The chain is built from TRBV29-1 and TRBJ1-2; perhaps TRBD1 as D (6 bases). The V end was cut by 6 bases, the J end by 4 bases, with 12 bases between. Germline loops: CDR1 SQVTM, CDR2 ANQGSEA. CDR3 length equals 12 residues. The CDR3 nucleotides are TGCAGCGTCCTCAGGGGTTCCTATGGCTACACCTTC. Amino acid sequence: CSVLRGSYGYTF.

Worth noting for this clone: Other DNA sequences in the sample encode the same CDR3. CDR3: CASSRLTDTQYF. The CDR3 coding sequence is TGTGCCAGCAGTCGACTCACAGATACGCAGTATTTT. V is TRBV6-2 or TRBV6-3 and J is TRBJ2-3; no firm D call. The germline V gene encodes CDR1 MNHEY and CDR2 SVGEGT. Trimming took 5 bases from V and 2 from J, leaving 5 bases between them. CDR3 length: 12 residues.

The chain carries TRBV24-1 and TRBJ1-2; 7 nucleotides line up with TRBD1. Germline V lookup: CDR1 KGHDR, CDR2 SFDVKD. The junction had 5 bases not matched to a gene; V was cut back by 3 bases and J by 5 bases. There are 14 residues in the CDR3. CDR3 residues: CATSDHRDRYGYTF. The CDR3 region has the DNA TGTGCCACCAGTGATCACAGGGACAGATATGGCTACACCTTC.

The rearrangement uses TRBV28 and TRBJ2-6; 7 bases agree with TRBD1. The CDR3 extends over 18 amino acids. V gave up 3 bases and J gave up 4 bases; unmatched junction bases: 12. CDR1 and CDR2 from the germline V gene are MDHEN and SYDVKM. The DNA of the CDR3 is TGTGCCAGCAGTTTCCCGACAGGGTTCTTAAGGGGGGCCAACGTCCTGACTTTC. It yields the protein CASSFPTGFLRGANVLTF.

The CDR3 region is CASSPGNGDTIYF. CDR3 bases: TGTGCCAGCAGTCCGGGAAACGGGGACACCATATATTTT. J is TRBJ1-3 and V is TRBV6-5; no clear D. This CDR3 is built from 13 residues. V gave up 5 bases and J gave up 8 bases, with 13 bases separating them. From germline, CDR1 is MNHEY and CDR2 SVGAGI.

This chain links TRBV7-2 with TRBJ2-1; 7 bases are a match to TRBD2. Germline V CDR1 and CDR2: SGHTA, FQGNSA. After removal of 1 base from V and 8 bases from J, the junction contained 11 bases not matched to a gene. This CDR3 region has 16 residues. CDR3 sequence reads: CASSLEASGGLDEQFF. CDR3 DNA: TGTGCCAGCAGCTTAGAGGCTAGCGGTGGGTTAGATGAGCAGTTCTTC.

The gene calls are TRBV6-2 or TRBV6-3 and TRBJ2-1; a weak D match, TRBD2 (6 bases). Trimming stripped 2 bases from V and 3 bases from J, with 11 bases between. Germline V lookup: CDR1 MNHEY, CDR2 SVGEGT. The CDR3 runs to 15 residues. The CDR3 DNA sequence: TGTGCCAGCAGTTACCTCGCGGGAAGCTACAATGAGCAGTTCTTC. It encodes CASSYLAGSYNEQFF.

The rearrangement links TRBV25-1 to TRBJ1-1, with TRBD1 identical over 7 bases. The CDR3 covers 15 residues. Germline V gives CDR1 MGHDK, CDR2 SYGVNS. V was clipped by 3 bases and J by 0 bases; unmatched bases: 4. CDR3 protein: CASSDPGGMNTEAFF. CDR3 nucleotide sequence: TGTGCCAGCAGTGATCCAGGGGGGATGAACACTGAAGCTTTCTTT.

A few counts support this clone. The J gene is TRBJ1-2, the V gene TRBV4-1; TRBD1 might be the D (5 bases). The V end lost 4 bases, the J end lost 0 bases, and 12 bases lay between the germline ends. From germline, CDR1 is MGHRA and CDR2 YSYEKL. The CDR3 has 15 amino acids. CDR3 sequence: CASSLNMDTNYGYTF. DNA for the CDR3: TGCGCCAGCAGCCTGAATATGGACACTAACTATGGCTACACCTTC.

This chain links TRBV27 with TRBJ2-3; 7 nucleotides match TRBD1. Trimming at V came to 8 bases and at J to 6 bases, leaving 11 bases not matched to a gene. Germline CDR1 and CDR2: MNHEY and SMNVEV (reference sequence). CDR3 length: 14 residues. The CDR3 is CASGVVGTADTQYF. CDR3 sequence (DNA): TGTGCCAGCGGCGTAGTAGGGACAGCCGATACGCAGTATTTT.

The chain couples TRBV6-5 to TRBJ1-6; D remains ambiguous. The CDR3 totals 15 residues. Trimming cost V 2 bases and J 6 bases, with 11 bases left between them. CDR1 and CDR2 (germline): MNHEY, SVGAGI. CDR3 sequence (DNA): TGTGCCAGCAGTTACAGAGGTAGCGGTAATTCACCCCTCCACTTT. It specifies CASSYRGSGNSPLHF.

DNA for the CDR3: TGTGCCACCCAGAACCGGGACAGGCCTTCGAACACCGGGGAGCTGTTTTTT. It codes for CATQNRDRPSNTGELFF. V usage is TRBV10-3 and J usage is TRBJ2-2; 8 bases match TRBD1. There are 17 residues in the CDR3. The germline V gene encodes CDR1 ENHRY and CDR2 SYGVKD. Trimming at V came to 10 bases and at J to 0 bases, leaving 13 bases not matched to a gene.

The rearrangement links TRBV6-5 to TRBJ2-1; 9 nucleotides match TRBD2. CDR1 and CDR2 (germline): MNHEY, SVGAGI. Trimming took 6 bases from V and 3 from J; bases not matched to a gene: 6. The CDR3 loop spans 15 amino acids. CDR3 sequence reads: CASSRLADLYNEQFF. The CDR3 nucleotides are TGTGCCAGCAGCCGACTAGCGGACCTCTACAATGAGCAGTTCTTC.

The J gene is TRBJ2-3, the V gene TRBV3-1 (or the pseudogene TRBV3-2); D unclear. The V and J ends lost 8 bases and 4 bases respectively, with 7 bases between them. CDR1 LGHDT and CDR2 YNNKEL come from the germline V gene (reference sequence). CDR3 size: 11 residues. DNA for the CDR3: TGTGCCAGCGAGATACCAGATACGCAGTATTTT. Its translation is CASEIPDTQYF.